The 25 T cell receptor beta chains presented below share a single source sample, sequenced in a study of CD8+CD57+ T cells in acquired aplastic anemia (dated by TCRdb to the late 2010s). The patients picked for sequencing were ones in whom flow cytometry had shown an expansion of CD8+CD57+ cells. Sequencing was carried out with an Illumina HiSeq 2000. Genomic DNA was used as template for profiling of TCR beta VDJ combinations and CDR3 sequences. TCRdb ran its own pipeline on the public reads, namely fastp trimming at Q25 and MiXCR clone calling, and kept in-frame beta chains. Each CDR3 protein gets just one entry, which takes the most common genes and DNA from the rows behind it. The table for this sample lists about 180,000 distinct CDR3 sequences; about 45% of them were counted only once. The ten largest clones add up to 0.85% to 1.2% of the sample. Sample: sorted CD4+, CD8+, or CD8+CD57+ T cells (not recorded which) from PBMCs. These receptors came from a human donor with aplastic anemia.

This clonotype was seen repeatedly, ten times or more. The chain carries TRBV19 and TRBJ1-1; D is uncertain. The CDR3 is 17 residues long. Germline loops: CDR1 LNHDA, CDR2 SQIVND (reference sequence). V was shortened by 0 bases and J by 1 base, with 15 bases between the two germline ends. The CDR3 region is CASSIDWFGFPNTEAFF. The CDR3 region has the DNA TGTGCCAGTAGTATAGATTGGTTTGGGTTTCCGAACACTGAAGCTTTCTTT. Full variable domain (remainder filled in from reference TRBV19 and TRBJ1-1): DGGITQSPKYLFRKEGQNVTLSCEQNLNHDAMYWYRQDPGQGLRLIYYSQIVNDFQKGDIAEGYSVSREKKESFPLTVTSAQKNPTAFYLCASSIDWFGFPNTEAFFGQGTRLTVV.

This chain connects TRBV2 to TRBJ2-7; D uncertain. Looked up from germline, CDR1 is SNHLY and CDR2 is FYNNEI. V lost 4 bases and J lost 6, with 13 bases in between. CDR3 length equals 13 residues. CDR3 sequence: CASSAEGPSEQYF. The CDR3 region has the DNA TGTGCCAGCAGTGCGGAAGGGCCGAGCGAGCAGTACTTC.

In regard to this clonotype: This CDR3 fails to terminate in the conserved phenylalanine or tryptophan, so it likely reflects a read error. The V call is TRBV10-2, the J call TRBJ2-3, with unresolved D. CDR1 is WSHSY, CDR2 SAAADI, per germline. V was trimmed by 4 bases and J by 5 bases, leaving 7 bases between them. CDR3 length: 12 amino acids. Here the CDR3 reads CASSVWGDTQYL. For the CDR3, the DNA is TGCGCCAGCAGTGTTTGGGGAGATACGCAGTATCTT.

J is TRBJ1-3 and V is TRBV11-2, with TRBD1 identical over 9 bases. The V segment lost 5 bases and the J segment 4 bases; nucleotides outside the gene matches: 9. Germline values: CDR1 SGHAT, CDR2 FQNNGV. The CDR3 is 16 residues long. The CDR3 region is CASSRGGQGKGNTIYF. For the CDR3, the DNA is TGTGCCAGCAGCCGTGGGGGACAGGGAAAAGGAAACACCATATATTTT. The full variable domain, completed using reference TRBV11-2 and TRBJ1-3, is EAGVAQSPRYKIIEKRQSVAFWCNPISGHATLYWYQQILGQGPKLLIQFQNNGVVDDSQLPKDRFSAERLKGVDSTLKIQPAKLEDSAVYLCASSRGGQGKGNTIYFGEGSWLTVV.

The chain has TRBV11-2 and TRBJ2-1; weak D call: TRBD2 (5 bases). Trimming took off 5 bases at V and 0 bases at J, with 11 bases between the two ends. This CDR3 region has 15 residues. Germline V CDR1 and CDR2: SGHAT, FQNNGV. CDR3 in amino acids: CASSASSHSYNEQFF. The CDR3 DNA reads TGTGCCAGCAGCGCCTCTAGCCACTCCTACAATGAGCAGTTCTTC.

This clonotype was counted ten times or more. The V call is TRBV19, the J call TRBJ2-1; D possibly corresponds to TRBD2 (6 bases). The CDR3 is made up of 14 amino acids. Germline CDR1 LNHDA, CDR2 SQIVND (reference sequence). Trimming removed 7 bases at V and 0 bases at J, with 10 bases between. CDR3 sequence reads: CASTVGSSYNEQFF. CDR3 bases: TGTGCCAGTACCGTCGGGAGCTCCTACAATGAGCAGTTCTTC.

This clonotype was recorded at least ten times. This sequence joins TRBV4-1 and TRBJ2-3, with 8 bases lining up with TRBD2. The CDR3 is made up of 17 amino acids. Per the germline V gene, CDR1 is MGHRA and CDR2 is YSYEKL. Trimming cost V 3 bases and J 1 base; bases outside gene matches: 9. CDR3 sequence (DNA): TGCGCCAGCAGCCAGGGACTAGGCGACTTTGGCACAGATACGCAGTATTTT. Translated, it gives CASSQGLGDFGTDTQYF.

Many counts were recorded for this clonotype. The V call is TRBV4-3, the J call TRBJ2-3, with 8 bases aligning to TRBD1. Germline V gives CDR1 LGHNA, CDR2 YSLEER. The CDR3 has 15 amino acids. Trimming removed 0 bases from V and 6 bases from J; junction bases left unmatched: 5. This CDR3 reads CASSQDPQGADTQYF. CDR3 bases: TGCGCCAGCAGCCAAGATCCCCAGGGGGCTGATACGCAGTATTTT.

This clonotype was picked up many times. The chain recombines TRBV7-8 with TRBJ2-7; D gene ambiguous. The length of the CDR3 is 10 residues. With 8 bases removed from V and 0 bases from J, the gap between germline ends came to 2 bases. Germline values: CDR1 SGHVS, CDR2 FQNEAQ. CDR3 region: CASSSYEQYF. The CDR3 coding sequence is TGTGCCAGCTCCTCCTACGAGCAGTACTTC.

This clonotype was detected ten times or more. The chain combines TRBV9 with TRBJ2-3; TRBD2 agrees at 8 bases. The V and J ends lost 3 bases and 2 bases, in that order; junction bases with no gene match: 8. This CDR3 is built from 16 residues. CDR1 is SGDLS, CDR2 YYNGEE, per germline. CDR3 nucleotide sequence: TGTGCCAGCAGCGCCACGGGGGGGGGCAACACAGATACGCAGTATTTT. Its protein product is CASSATGGGNTDTQYF. The entire variable domain, with the rest obtained from reference TRBV9 and TRBJ2-3, is as follows: DSGVTQTPKHLITATGQRVTLRCSPRSGDLSVYWYQQSLDQGLQFLIQYYNGEERAKGNILERFSAQQFPDLHSELNLSSLELGDSALYFCASSATGGGNTDTQYFGPGTRLTVL.

As for this clonotype: A much larger clone differs from this one at a single base, so this may be a read error. The chain links TRBV11-2 to TRBJ2-7; 12 bases match TRBD2. Germline trimming cut 4 bases from V and 2 bases from J; bases unmatched to any gene: 12. Germline values: CDR1 SGHAT, CDR2 FQNNGV. CDR3 length: 18 amino acids. The CDR3 DNA sequence: TGTGCCAGCAGCTACCGGGTACTAGCGGGGGGAAGCCCCTACGAGCAGTACTTC. Amino acid sequence: CASSYRVLAGGSPYEQYF.

The V call is TRBV29-1, the J call TRBJ2-3; 10 nucleotides match TRBD1. Germline V lookup: CDR1 SQVTM, CDR2 ANQGSEA. This CDR3 region has 14 residues. Trimming at V came to 1 base and at J to 6 bases, leaving 4 bases not matched to a gene. CDR3 sequence (DNA): TGCAGCGTTGAAGGACAGGGGGCGCAGGATACGCAGTATTTT. It encodes CSVEGQGAQDTQYF.

This clonotype was seen ten or more times. The rearrangement uses TRBV5-1 and TRBJ2-7; possibly TRBD1 or TRBD2 for D (6 bases each). The CDR3 spans 15 residues. V was trimmed by 0 bases and J by 6 bases, leaving 16 bases between them. Germline CDR1 reads SGHRS; CDR2 reads YFSETQ. The CDR3 reads CASSLASGGVGEQYF. CDR3 sequence (DNA): TGCGCCAGCAGCTTGGCGTCCGGGGGCGTCGGCGAGCAGTACTTC.

This clonotype was counted only a few times. This chain links TRBV2 with TRBJ1-2; 7 positions agree with TRBD1. The CDR3 loop spans 13 amino acids. Trimming at V came to 7 bases and at J to 7 bases, leaving 9 bases not matched to a gene. CDR1 and CDR2 (germline): SNHLY, FYNNEI. The CDR3 loop reads CASMDRPWGGYTF. The CDR3 DNA reads TGTGCCAGCATGGACAGGCCGTGGGGTGGCTACACCTTC.

This clonotype appeared a few times. This chain joins TRBV11-3 and TRBJ1-2; perhaps TRBD1 as D (6 bases). Germline CDR1 SGHNT, CDR2 YENEEA. The V end lost 5 bases, the J end lost 1 base, and 17 bases lay between the germline ends. This CDR3 is built from 16 residues. CDR3 bases: TGTGCCAGCAGCCTAGTGTCGGGGGCTTTTAACTATGGCTACACCTTC. Its translation: CASSLVSGAFNYGYTF.

A few counts support this clonotype. V is TRBV7-8 and J is TRBJ2-6; D unresolved. Trimming stripped 10 bases from V and 3 bases from J, with 10 bases between. This CDR3 region has 13 residues. Per the germline V gene, CDR1 is SGHVS and CDR2 is FQNEAQ. CDR3 in amino acids: CATGASGANVLTF. The CDR3, as DNA: TGTGCCACCGGCGCCAGTGGGGCCAACGTCCTGACTTTC.

Remarks on this clonotype: Given a much more abundant clone one base away, this may be a read error. The genes are TRBV6-1 and TRBJ2-7; D may match TRBD1 or TRBD2 (5 bases each). CDR3 length: 13 residues. Germline lookup yields CDR1 MNHNS and CDR2 SASEGT. Trimming took 11 bases from V and 4 from J, leaving 18 bases between them. The CDR3 protein is CAGFGTRLYEQYF. The DNA for the CDR3 is TGTGCCGGTTTCGGGACCCGGCTGTACGAGCAGTACTTC.

This clonotype was observed a single time. The genes are TRBV14 and TRBJ2-5; D uncertain. Trimming shortened V by 3 bases and J by 4 bases, and 6 bases separated the two germline ends. Germline assignment: CDR1 SGHDN and CDR2 FVKESK. The CDR3 contains 12 residues. CDR3 amino acids: CASSHTGETQYF. CDR3 in DNA: TGTGCCAGCAGCCACACTGGAGAGACCCAGTACTTC.

The V and J genes are TRBV20-1 and TRBJ2-4; possibly TRBD1 or TRBD2 for D (5 bases each). Deletions cut 3 bases from V and 0 bases from J, with 15 bases between. The CDR3 runs 16 residues. Germline V gene sequence: CDR1 DFQATT, CDR2 SNEGSKA (reference sequence). The CDR3 DNA sequence: TGCAGTGCTAGGGAGCCCAGGGAGCTAGCCAAAAACATTCAGTACTTC. Its protein product is CSAREPRELAKNIQYF.

This clonotype has ten or more counts. This chain links TRBV5-1 with TRBJ2-2; the D gene is possibly TRBD1 (5 bases). V shed 0 bases and J shed 4 bases, with 13 bases lying between them. Germline CDR1 and CDR2: SGHRS and YFSETQ. The CDR3 is 16 residues long. CDR3 residues: CASSLARAVSTGELFF. CDR3 bases: TGCGCCAGCAGCTTGGCCAGGGCCGTAAGCACCGGGGAGCTGTTTTTT.

V gene TRBV2 combines with J gene TRBJ2-4; D possibly corresponds to TRBD2 (5 bases). V was clipped by 4 bases and J by 6 bases, with 10 bases between them. The CDR3 is 13 residues long. Germline V gene data show CDR1 as SNHLY and CDR2 as FYNNEI. DNA of the CDR3: TGTGCCAGCAGTGTAGGAGAGGGAAACATTCAGTACTTC. It codes for CASSVGEGNIQYF.

The sample holds a few counts of this clonotype. The rearrangement joins TRBV7-3 to TRBJ2-7; a weak D match, TRBD1 (6 bases). Per germline, CDR1 SGHTA and CDR2 FQGTGA. The V and J ends lost 6 bases and 4 bases respectively, with 13 bases between them. The CDR3 sequence is 13 residues long. The CDR3 loop reads CASRSQGRYEQYF. The CDR3 nucleotides are TGTGCCAGCAGGTCACAGGGTAGGTACGAGCAGTACTTC.

This chain connects TRBV7-6 to TRBJ1-4; D may be TRBD1 (5 bases). Trimming shortened V by 5 bases and J by 5 bases, and 9 bases separated the two germline ends. CDR1 is SGHVS and CDR2 is FNYEAQ in the germline V gene. The CDR3 has 13 amino acids. CDR3 loop: CASSVRGNEKLFF. Here the CDR3 DNA reads TGTGCCAGCAGCGTTAGGGGCAATGAAAAACTGTTTTTT.

The table lists this clonotype with many counts. The J gene is TRBJ2-7, the V gene TRBV20-1, with 9 bases lining up with TRBD2. Germline V lookup: CDR1 DFQATT, CDR2 SNEGSKA (reference sequence). The CDR3 loop spans 15 amino acids. The V gene end was trimmed by 0 bases and the J gene end by 5 bases; junction bases not matched to a gene: 8. CDR3 protein: CSARDGAGGPHEQYF. The CDR3 nucleotides are TGCAGTGCTAGAGATGGGGCGGGGGGGCCACACGAGCAGTACTTC.

This clonotype was seen at least ten times. The chain is built from TRBV6-2 or TRBV6-3 and TRBJ1-2; D is unclear. The CDR3 extends over 16 amino acids. V lost 0 bases and J lost 5, with 16 bases in between. From germline, CDR1 is MNHEY and CDR2 SVGEGT. CDR3 sequence: CASSYSEVVQRYGYTF. CDR3 sequence (DNA): TGTGCCAGCAGTTACTCGGAAGTGGTACAACGTTATGGCTACACCTTC.